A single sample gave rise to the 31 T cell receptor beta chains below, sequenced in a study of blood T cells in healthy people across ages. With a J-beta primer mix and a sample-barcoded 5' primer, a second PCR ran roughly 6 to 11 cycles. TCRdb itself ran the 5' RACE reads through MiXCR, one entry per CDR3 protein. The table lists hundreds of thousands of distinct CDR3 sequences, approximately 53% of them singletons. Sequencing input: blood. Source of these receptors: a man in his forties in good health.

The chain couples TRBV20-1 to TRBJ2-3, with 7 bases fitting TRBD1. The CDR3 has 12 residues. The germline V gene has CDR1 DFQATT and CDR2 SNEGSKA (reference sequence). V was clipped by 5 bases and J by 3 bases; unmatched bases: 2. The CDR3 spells CSAHRGTDTQYF. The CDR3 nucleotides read TGCAGTGCTCACAGGGGTACAGATACGCAGTATTTT.

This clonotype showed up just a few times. The CDR3: CASASGLSYEQYF. The CDR3 DNA reads TGTGCCAGCGCGAGCGGGCTCTCCTACGAGCAGTACTTC. V and J are TRBV27 and TRBJ2-7, with a possible D match to TRBD2 (6 bases). This CDR3 region has 13 residues. Germline V CDR1 and CDR2: MNHEY, SMNVEV (reference sequence). With 8 bases removed from V and 0 bases from J, the gap between germline ends came to 11 bases.

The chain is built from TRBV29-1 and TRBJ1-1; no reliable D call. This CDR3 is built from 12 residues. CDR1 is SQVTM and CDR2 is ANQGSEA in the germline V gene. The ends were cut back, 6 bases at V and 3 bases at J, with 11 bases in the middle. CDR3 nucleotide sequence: TGCAGCGTAATGAGTGGGGACACTGAAGCTTTCTTT. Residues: CSVMSGDTEAFF.

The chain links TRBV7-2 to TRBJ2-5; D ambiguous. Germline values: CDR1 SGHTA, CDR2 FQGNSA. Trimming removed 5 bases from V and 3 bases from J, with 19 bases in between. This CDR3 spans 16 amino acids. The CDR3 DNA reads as TGTGCCAGCAGCCCCATGGTTGGCAGCACTGAAGAGACCCAGTACTTC. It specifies CASSPMVGSTEETQYF.

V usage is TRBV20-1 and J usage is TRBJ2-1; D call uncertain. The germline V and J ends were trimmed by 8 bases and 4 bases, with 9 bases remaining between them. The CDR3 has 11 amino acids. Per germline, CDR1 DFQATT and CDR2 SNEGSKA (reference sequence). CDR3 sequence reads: CSLDKYNEQFF. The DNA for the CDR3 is TGCAGTCTCGACAAATACAATGAGCAGTTCTTC.

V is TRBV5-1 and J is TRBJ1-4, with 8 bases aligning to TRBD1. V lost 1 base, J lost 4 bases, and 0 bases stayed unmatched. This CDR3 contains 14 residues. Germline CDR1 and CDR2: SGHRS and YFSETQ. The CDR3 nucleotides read TGCGCCAGCAGCTTGACAGGGGGTAATGAAAAACTGTTTTTT. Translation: CASSLTGGNEKLFF.

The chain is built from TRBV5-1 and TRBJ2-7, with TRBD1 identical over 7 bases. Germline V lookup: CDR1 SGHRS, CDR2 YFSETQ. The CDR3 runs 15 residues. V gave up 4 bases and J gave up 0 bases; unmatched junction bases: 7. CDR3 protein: CASSRQGLSSYEQYF. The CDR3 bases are TGCGCCAGCAGCCGACAGGGCCTATCCTCCTACGAGCAGTACTTC.

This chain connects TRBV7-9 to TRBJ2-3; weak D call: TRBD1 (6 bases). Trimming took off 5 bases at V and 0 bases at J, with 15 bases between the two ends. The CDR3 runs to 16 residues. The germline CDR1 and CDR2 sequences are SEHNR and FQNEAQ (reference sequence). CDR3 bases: TGTGCCAGCAGCCCGACAGGAGAATCTAGCACAGATACGCAGTATTTT. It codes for CASSPTGESSTDTQYF.

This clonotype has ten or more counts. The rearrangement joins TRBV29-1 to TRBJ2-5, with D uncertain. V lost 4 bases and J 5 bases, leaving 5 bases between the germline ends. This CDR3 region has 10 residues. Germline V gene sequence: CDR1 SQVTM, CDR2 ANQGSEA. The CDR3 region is CSVGWETQYF. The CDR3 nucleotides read TGCAGCGTTGGGTGGGAGACCCAGTACTTC.

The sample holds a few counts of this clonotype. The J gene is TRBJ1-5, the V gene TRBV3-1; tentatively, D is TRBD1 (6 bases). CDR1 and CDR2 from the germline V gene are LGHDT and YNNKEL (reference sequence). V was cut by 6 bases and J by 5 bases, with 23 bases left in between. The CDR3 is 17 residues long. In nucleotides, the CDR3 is TGTGCCAGCAGTCTAGGGACACCCATACGAAACTATCAGCCCCAGCATTTT. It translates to CASSLGTPIRNYQPQHF.

CDR3 nucleotides: TGTGCCAGCTCACTGCAGACCCACTACGAGCAGTACTTC. It translates to CASSLQTHYEQYF. The chain carries TRBV2 and TRBJ2-7; D call uncertain. Germline V gives CDR1 SNHLY, CDR2 FYNNEI. V shed 8 bases and J shed 3 bases, with 14 bases lying between them. The CDR3 runs 13 residues.

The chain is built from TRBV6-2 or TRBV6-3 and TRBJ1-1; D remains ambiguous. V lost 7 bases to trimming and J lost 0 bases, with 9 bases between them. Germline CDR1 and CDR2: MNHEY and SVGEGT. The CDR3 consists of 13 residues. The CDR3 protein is CASNGQMNTEAFF. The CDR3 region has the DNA TGTGCCAGCAACGGCCAAATGAACACTGAAGCTTTCTTT.

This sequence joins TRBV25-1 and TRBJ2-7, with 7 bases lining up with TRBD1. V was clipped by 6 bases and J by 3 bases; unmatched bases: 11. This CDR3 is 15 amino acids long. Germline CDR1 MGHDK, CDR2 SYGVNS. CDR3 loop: CASSSGTGDYYEQYF. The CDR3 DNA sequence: TGTGCCAGCAGCTCAGGAACAGGGGATTACTACGAGCAGTACTTC.

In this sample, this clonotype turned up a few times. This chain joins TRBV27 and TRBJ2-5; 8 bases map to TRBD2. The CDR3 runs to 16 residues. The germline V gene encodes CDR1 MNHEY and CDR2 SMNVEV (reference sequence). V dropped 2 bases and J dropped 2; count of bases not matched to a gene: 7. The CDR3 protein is CASSLIGAGGQETQYF. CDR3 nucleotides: TGTGCCAGCAGTTTAATAGGCGCGGGGGGTCAAGAGACCCAGTACTTC.

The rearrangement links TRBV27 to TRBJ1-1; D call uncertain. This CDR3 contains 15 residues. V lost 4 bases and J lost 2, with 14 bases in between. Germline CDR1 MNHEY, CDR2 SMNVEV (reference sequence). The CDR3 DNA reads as TGTGCCAGCAGTTGGCGACTGCTCGACAACACTGAAGCTTTCTTT. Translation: CASSWRLLDNTEAFF.

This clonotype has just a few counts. Written as DNA, the CDR3 is TGTGCCAGCAGCTCCGCCGGGGGGACTAGCGGGATGGGTACAGATACGCAGTATTTT. Amino acid sequence: CASSSAGGTSGMGTDTQYF. The chain employs TRBV7-6 and TRBJ2-3, with TRBD2 identical over 13 bases. V dropped 4 bases and J dropped 3; count of bases not matched to a gene: 13. Germline V gene data show CDR1 as SGHVS and CDR2 as FNYEAQ. CDR3 length: 19 amino acids.

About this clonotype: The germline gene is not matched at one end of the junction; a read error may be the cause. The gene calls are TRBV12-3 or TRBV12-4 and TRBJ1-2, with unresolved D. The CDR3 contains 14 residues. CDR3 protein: CANSLGGSIMGYTF. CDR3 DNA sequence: TGTGCCAACAGTTTAGGTGGCAGCATAATGGGCTACACCTTC.

In nucleotides, the CDR3 is TGTGCCAGCAGCTTAACGGGGATATTGACCGAAGCAACTAATGAAAAACTGTTTTTT. Residues: CASSLTGILTEATNEKLFF. The chain links TRBV7-3 to TRBJ1-4; unclear D gene. Germline V gene sequence: CDR1 SGHTA, CDR2 FQGTGA. Trimming stripped 0 bases from V and 0 bases from J, with 17 bases between. The CDR3 length is 19 residues.

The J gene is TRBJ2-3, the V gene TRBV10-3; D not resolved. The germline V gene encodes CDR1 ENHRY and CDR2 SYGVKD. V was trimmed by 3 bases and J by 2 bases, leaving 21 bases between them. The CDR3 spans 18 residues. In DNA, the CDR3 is TGTGCCATCAGTGACAGAAACCAGGTTGAACGATCCACAGATACGCAGTATTTT. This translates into CAISDRNQVERSTDTQYF.

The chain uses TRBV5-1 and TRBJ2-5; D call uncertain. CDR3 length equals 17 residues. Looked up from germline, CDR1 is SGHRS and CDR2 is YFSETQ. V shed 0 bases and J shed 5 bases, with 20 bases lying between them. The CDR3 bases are TGCGCCAGCAGCTTGGCTCCTGGACGGCCCCCGTACGAGACCCAGTACTTC. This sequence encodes CASSLAPGRPPYETQYF. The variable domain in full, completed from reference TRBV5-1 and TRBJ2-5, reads KAGVTQTPRYLIKTRGQQVTLSCSPISGHRSVSWYQQTPGQGLQFLFEYFSETQRNKGNFPGRFSGRQFSNSRSEMNVSTLELGDSALYLCASSLAPGRPPYETQYFGPGTRLLVL.

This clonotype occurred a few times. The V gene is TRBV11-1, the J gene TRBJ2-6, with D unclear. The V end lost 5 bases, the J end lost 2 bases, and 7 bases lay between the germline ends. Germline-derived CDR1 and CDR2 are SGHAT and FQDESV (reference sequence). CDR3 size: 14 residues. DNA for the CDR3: TGTGCCAGCAGCCGAGATCCTGGGGCCAACGTCCTGACTTTC. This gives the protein CASSRDPGANVLTF.

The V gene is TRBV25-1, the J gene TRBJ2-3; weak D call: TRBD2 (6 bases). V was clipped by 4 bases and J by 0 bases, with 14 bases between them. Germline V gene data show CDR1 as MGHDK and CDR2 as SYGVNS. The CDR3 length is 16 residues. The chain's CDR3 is CASSADSGASTDTQYF. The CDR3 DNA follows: TGTGCCAGCAGTGCTGATAGCGGAGCTAGCACAGATACGCAGTATTTT.

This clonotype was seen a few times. The CDR3 sequence is CASSLLSFAKNIQYF. The CDR3 nucleotides read TGTGCCAGCAGTTTGCTTAGCTTCGCCAAAAACATTCAGTACTTC. This rearrangement joins TRBV28 to TRBJ2-4, with D unclear. The CDR3 is 15 residues long. Germline loops: CDR1 MDHEN, CDR2 SYDVKM. Trimming stripped 3 bases from V and 1 base from J, with 10 bases between.

The CDR3 protein is CSARFIRDSPLHF. DNA of the CDR3: TGCAGTGCTAGATTCATTAGGGATTCACCCCTCCACTTT. The V gene is TRBV20-1, the J gene TRBJ1-6; D is ambiguous. V was shortened by 2 bases and J by 8 bases, with 10 bases between the two germline ends. The CDR3 runs to 13 residues. CDR1 and CDR2 from the germline V gene are DFQATT and SNEGSKA (reference sequence).

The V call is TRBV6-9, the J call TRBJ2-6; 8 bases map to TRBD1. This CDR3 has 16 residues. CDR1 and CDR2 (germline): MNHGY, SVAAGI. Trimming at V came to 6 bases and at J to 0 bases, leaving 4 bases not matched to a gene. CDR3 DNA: TGTGCCAGCAGCGGGACAGGACGCTCTGGGGCCAACGTCCTGACTTTC. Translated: CASSGTGRSGANVLTF.

The CDR3: CATSDSGRELFF. In nucleotides, the CDR3 is TGTGCCACCAGTGATTCCGGTCGGGAACTGTTTTTT. V is TRBV24-1 and J is TRBJ1-4; D unclear. The germline V and J ends were trimmed by 2 bases and 12 bases, with 9 bases remaining between them. This CDR3 spans 12 amino acids. Looked up from germline, CDR1 is KGHDR and CDR2 is SFDVKD.

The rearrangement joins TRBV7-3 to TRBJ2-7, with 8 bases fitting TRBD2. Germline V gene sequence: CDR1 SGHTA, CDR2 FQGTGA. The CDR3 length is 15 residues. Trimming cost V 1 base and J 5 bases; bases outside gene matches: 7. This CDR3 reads CASSLIRSGGNEQYF. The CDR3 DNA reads TGTGCCAGCAGCTTAATTCGGTCGGGAGGGAACGAGCAGTACTTC.

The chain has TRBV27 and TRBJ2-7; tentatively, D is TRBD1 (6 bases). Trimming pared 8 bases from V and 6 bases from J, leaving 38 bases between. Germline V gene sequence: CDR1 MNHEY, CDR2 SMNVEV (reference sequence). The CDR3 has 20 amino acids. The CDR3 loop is CASYSTWGQTENTLRGEQYF. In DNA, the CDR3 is TGTGCCAGCTATTCGACCTGGGGGCAAACTGAAAATACCCTTCGAGGCGAGCAGTACTTC.

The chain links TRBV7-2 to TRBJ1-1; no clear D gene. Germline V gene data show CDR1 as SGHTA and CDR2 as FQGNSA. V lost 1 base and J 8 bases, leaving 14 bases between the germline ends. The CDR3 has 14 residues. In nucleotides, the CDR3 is TGTGCCAGCAGCTTAGGTTTAGGCCGGGCGGAAGCTTTCTTT. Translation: CASSLGLGRAEAFF. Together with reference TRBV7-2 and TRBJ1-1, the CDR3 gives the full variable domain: GAGVSQSPSNKVTEKGKDVELRCDPISGHTALYWYRQSLGQGLEFLIYFQGNSAPDKSGLPSDRFSAERTGGSVSTLTIQRTQQEDSAVYLCASSLGLGRAEAFFGQGTRLTVV.

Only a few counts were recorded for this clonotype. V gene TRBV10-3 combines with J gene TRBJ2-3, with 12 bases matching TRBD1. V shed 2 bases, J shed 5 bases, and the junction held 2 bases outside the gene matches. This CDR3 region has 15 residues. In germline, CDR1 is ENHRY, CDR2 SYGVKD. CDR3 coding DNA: TGTGCCATCAGTGAGAGGGACAGGGGGCAAGATACGCAGTATTTT. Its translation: CAISERDRGQDTQYF.

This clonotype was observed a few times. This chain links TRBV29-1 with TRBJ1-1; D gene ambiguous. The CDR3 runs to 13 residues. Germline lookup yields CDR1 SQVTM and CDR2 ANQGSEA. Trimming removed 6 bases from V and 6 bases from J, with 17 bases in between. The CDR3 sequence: CSVNGRPKSEAFF. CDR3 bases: TGCAGCGTCAACGGACGACCGAAGTCTGAAGCTTTCTTT.